One sample yielded the 10 T cell receptor beta chains listed below, sequenced in a study of Graves' ophthalmopathy and Graves' hyperthyroidism. Scientists amplified the TCR beta CDR3 regions from RNA transcripts. First-round RT-PCR with HTBI primers preceded a second-round multiplex PCR. One entry per CDR3 protein, called by TCRdb with MiXCR from the multiplex PCR reads. The sample comprises 580,000 or so distinct CDR3 sequences, about 35% of which are singletons, and 3.5% to 4.5% rests with the top ten. Sequencing was done on a sample of peripheral blood or thyroid tissue (not recorded which). These receptors were taken from an adult man with Graves' hyperthyroidism.

This clonotype was picked up one time. The V gene is TRBV3-1, the J gene TRBJ1-1; TRBD1 matches at 7 bases. CDR3 length: 16 residues. Germline trimming cut 5 bases from V and 1 base from J; bases unmatched to any gene: 10. The germline gives CDR1 LGHDT, CDR2 YNNKEL (reference sequence). The CDR3 DNA reads as TGTGCCAGCAGCTTACACTCCACAGGGGCGAACACTGAAGCTTTCTTT. Residues: CASSLHSTGANTEAFF.

This chain links TRBV3-1 with TRBJ2-6; D is ambiguous. Trimming stripped 3 bases from V and 2 bases from J, with 5 bases between. Germline CDR1 LGHDT, CDR2 YNNKEL (reference sequence). The CDR3 is 14 residues long. This CDR3 is CASSQYAGANVLTF. The CDR3 coding sequence is TGTGCCAGCAGCCAGTACGCTGGGGCCAACGTCCTGACTTTC. Full variable domain (outside the CDR3, taken from reference TRBV3-1 and TRBJ2-6): DTAVSQTPKYLVTQMGNDKSIKCEQNLGHDTMYWYKQDSKKFLKIMFSYNNKELIINETVPNRFSPKSPDKAHLNLHINSLELGDSAVYFCASSQYAGANVLTFGAGSRLTVL.

This clonotype was recorded many times. The rearrangement links TRBV29-1 to TRBJ2-7, with TRBD1 matching 10 bases. After removal of 3 bases from V and 7 bases from J, the junction contained 9 bases not matched to a gene. This CDR3 has 14 amino acids. Germline CDR1 is SQVTM and CDR2 is ANQGSEA. The CDR3 loop is CSVDGDRGDGEQYF. CDR3 nucleotide sequence: TGCAGCGTTGATGGGGACAGGGGTGATGGGGAGCAGTACTTC.

In its sample, this clonotype was seen a few times. Relative to the germline gene, one junction end is altered; a read error may explain this. V gene TRBV7-9 combines with J gene TRBJ1-2, with D tentatively TRBD1 (6 bases). The CDR3 extends over 17 amino acids. Looked up from germline, CDR1 is SEHNR and CDR2 is FQNEAQ (reference sequence). CDR3 amino acids: CASSRGWAHREYSGCTF. The CDR3 nucleotides are TGTGCCAGCAGCCGGGGGTGGGCCCACAGGGAGTATAGTGGCTGCACCTTC.

The gene calls are TRBV20-1 and TRBJ1-6; D remains ambiguous. Germline V gives CDR1 DFQATT, CDR2 SNEGSKA (reference sequence). This CDR3 spans 13 amino acids. V lost 3 bases and J lost 7, with 10 bases in between. In DNA form, the CDR3 reads TGCAGTGCTAGTGGGCGGTTAAATTCACCCCTCCACTTT. Its translation is CSASGRLNSPLHF.

V is TRBV2 and J is TRBJ1-3, with no clear D. The V end lost 3 bases, the J end lost 4 bases, and 10 bases lay between the germline ends. The germline V gene encodes CDR1 SNHLY and CDR2 FYNNEI. This CDR3 contains 14 residues. The CDR3 nucleotides read TGTGCCAGCAGTGAGACGGGCCCCGGAAACACCATATATTTT. Amino acid sequence: CASSETGPGNTIYF.

This clonotype appeared a few times. This chain uses TRBV20-1 with TRBJ2-3, with 10 bases aligning to TRBD2. The CDR3 spans 15 residues. CDR1 is DFQATT, CDR2 SNEGSKA, per germline (reference sequence). The J segment lost 0 bases and the V segment lost 4 bases, leaving 4 bases of the junction unmatched. CDR3 region: CSATSGGSSTDTQYF. The CDR3 DNA follows: TGCAGTGCTACTAGCGGGGGTTCTAGCACAGATACGCAGTATTTT.

The chain has TRBV24-1 and TRBJ2-7, with D possibly matching TRBD1 (6 bases). V was clipped by 8 bases and J by 6 bases, with 16 bases between them. CDR1 and CDR2 from the germline V gene are KGHDR and SFDVKD. This CDR3 has 13 residues. CDR3 nucleotides: TGTGCCACCACAGGGGCCCGATCCAGCGAGCAGTACTTC. Its protein product is CATTGARSSEQYF.

This clonotype appeared a few times. CDR3 amino acids: CASSQSGGWQPQHF. As DNA, the CDR3 is TGTGCCAGCAGTCAGTCAGGGGGTTGGCAGCCCCAGCATTTT. V usage is TRBV28 and J usage is TRBJ1-5, with 7 bases fitting TRBD1. Germline CDR1 MDHEN, CDR2 SYDVKM. V lost 5 bases and J lost 7; bases outside the gene matches: 8. The CDR3 has 14 residues.

The rearrangement links TRBV12-3 or TRBV12-4 to TRBJ2-2; 9 nucleotides line up with TRBD1. V was clipped by 5 bases and J by 5 bases; unmatched bases: 6. CDR3 length: 15 residues. The CDR3 DNA follows: TGTGCCAGCAGTGCAGGACAGGGGAGAACCGGGGAGCTGTTTTTT. This sequence encodes CASSAGQGRTGELFF.